Detailed here is one TCR beta chain. Which antigen it targets is not known. Library preparation employed 5' RACE. Preparation of each TCR library used roughly 3.5 ug of total RNA. For each sample, cDNA synthesis was carried out in eight separate reactions using SMARTScribe reverse transcriptase. During cDNA synthesis, template switching introduced unique molecular identifiers that contained a 6-nucleotide sample barcode. TCRalpha and TCRbeta cDNA was amplified by two nested PCRs of 16 and 9 cycles, with bead purification after each PCR. Before amplification, the cDNA was both treated with uracil DNA-glycosylase and purified with the QIAquick PCR purification kit. The second PCR was the step at which Illumina TruSeq-compatible adapters and sample-specific barcodes were added. Library quality and concentration were checked on TapeStation and Qubit, and libraries were pooled at roughly 5.1 ng each. Sequencing of the pooled libraries was done on an Illumina HiSeq2500 single-index Rapid Run using custom sequencing primers and 2 x 100 bp reads. For the original study's pipeline: UMI-based consensus assembly with MiGEC version 1.2.6 was used to correct PCR and sequencing errors. MiXCR version 2.1.1 was used for V(D)J alignment, clonotype assembly and CDR3 extraction. To normalise gene usage, clonotype sharing and MAIT/NKT TCR abundance, the analysis used the top 1000, 10 000 and 20 000 clonotypes per sample. Diversity was computed as the inverse Simpson index with the vegan R package after downsampling to 27 000 UMIs. Paired Mann-Whitney U tests were applied to discordant twin pairs, with Benjamini-Hochberg correction for multiple testing. TCRdb reprocessed the sequencing reads and holds a single record per CDR3 protein sequence, with no DNA. The authors' filters were not applied to this entry. The sample's clone listing holds around 450,000 distinct CDR3 sequences. The ten largest clones capture roughly 2.2% of the sample.

A 2.5 ml peripheral blood sample was drawn into PAXgene tubes per donor and stored at -80°C. Without T cell sorting, total RNA was isolated from whole blood using the PAXgene blood miRNA kit on an automated QIAcube. Peripheral blood from monozygotic twin pairs who were concordant or discordant for inflammatory bowel disease underwent deep TCRalpha and TCRbeta repertoire profiling using unique molecular barcoding. Smoking habits were recorded for all twin pairs, and individuals were classified as current, former or never smokers. This sample was taken from a study of monozygotic twins with inflammatory bowel disease (dated by TCRdb to the late 2010s). Notes on the research overall: The full study comprised 30 or so monozygotic twin pairs: nine German pairs (four IBD-concordant, five IBD-discordant) and 19 IBD-discordant Danish pairs. The search for disease-associated traits relied mainly on comparing IBD patients with their genetically identical healthy co-twins within discordant pairs. Each individual had, on average, about 151 000 unique TCRalpha sequences and 181 000 unique TCRbeta sequences available for analysis.

What the research found in general, with its limitations: Differing immunosuppressive treatments among patients may have added background noise and inter-individual variability to the repertoires. Measured by the inverse Simpson index, TCRbeta repertoire diversity was lower in IBD patients than in their healthy co-twins. Repertoire similarity did not differ between concordant and discordant twins, possibly due to limited statistical power. No single strong signal or clonotype linked to IBD turned up in the results, so the idea that one exists was not supported. IBD patients shared fewer clonotypes with other individuals than healthy twins did, most markedly in patients showing signs of disease activity. The analysis was unable to tell different T cell subtypes apart.

The CDR3 spans 16 residues, from the cysteine through the phenylalanine. A DNA sequence was not provided. The germline V gene yields LGHNA for CDR1 and YNFKEQ for CDR2. The sequenced sample was blood. The rearrangement joined TRBV4-2 to TRBJ1-2; no DNA is available, so the TRBD1 call from TCRdb remains unchecked. The sequence was obtained from a human donor with ulcerative colitis or Crohn's disease, or a healthy co-twin of an affected twin (not recorded which). The CDR3 sequence is CASSQEGHHPNYGYTF.